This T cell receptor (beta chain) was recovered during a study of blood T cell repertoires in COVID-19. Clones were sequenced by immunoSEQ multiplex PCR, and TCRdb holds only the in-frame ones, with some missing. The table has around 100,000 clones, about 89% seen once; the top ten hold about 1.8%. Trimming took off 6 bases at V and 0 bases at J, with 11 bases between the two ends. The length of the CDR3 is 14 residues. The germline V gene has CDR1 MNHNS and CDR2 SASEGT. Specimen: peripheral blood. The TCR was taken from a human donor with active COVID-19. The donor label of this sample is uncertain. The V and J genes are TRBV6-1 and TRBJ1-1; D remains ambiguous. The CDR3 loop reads CASRKQLMNTEAFF. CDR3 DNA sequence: TGTGCCAGCAGGAAACAGCTAATGAACACTGAAGCTTTCTTT.